A selection of T cell receptor beta chains follows, all from one sample in a study of cytomegalovirus exposure and HLA in healthy donors. Generated by immunoSEQ multiplex PCR, the TCRdb table keeps only in-frame clones and is missing some. The sample shows around 190,000 clones, around 86% of them seen only once. The sequenced material came from PBMCs. These receptors were obtained from a woman between 18 and 30 years old in good health and CMV-seronegative. Both conserved end residues are part of each CDR3. The D gene is left open where the match is weak. Clone size is not always given. Where it is, it says once, few, many or a class for expanded clones.

TRBV7-2	-	TRBJ2-2	-	TGTGCCAGCAGCTCCGTAGCCGGGGAGCTGTTTTTT	CASSSVAGELFF
TRBV28	-	TRBJ1-5	TRBD1	TGTGCCAGCAGTTCAACCCGAACGGACAGGGCTTATAGCAATCAGCCCCAGCATTTT	CASSSTRTDRAYSNQPQHF
TRBV9	-	TRBJ2-3	-	TGTGCCAGCGCGGGGACTGTCCGCCCCACAGATACGCAGTATTTT	CASAGTVRPTDTQYF
TRBV27	-	TRBJ1-2	TRBD1	TGTGCCAGCAGTTACAGGGGCGACTATGGCTACACCTTC	CASSYRGDYGYTF
TRBV18	-	TRBJ1-4	-	TGTGCCAGCTCACCAGGAGGGGTAGATGAAAAACTGTTTTTT	CASSPGGVDEKLFF
TRBV18	-	TRBJ2-7	-	TGTGCCAGCCCCCCACGGTGGGCCGACGAGCAGTACTTC	CASPPRWADEQYF
TRBV23-1	-	TRBJ1-5	-	TGCGCCAGCAGTCAATCGGCCCCGCGGGGCAATCAGCCCCAGCATTTT	CASSQSAPRGNQPQHF
TRBV5-1	-	TRBJ2-3	TRBD2	TGCGCCAGCAGCTACCCCGGACTAGGGGAGGATACGCAGTATTTT	CASSYPGLGEDTQYF
TRBV10-2	-	TRBJ1-5	-	TGCGCCAGCAGTGACTCTAGCAATCAGCCCCAGCATTTT	CASSDSSNQPQHF
TRBV5-1	-	TRBJ1-3	-	TGCGCCAGCAGCTGGGGACCGGGACTGAGCTCTGGAAACACCATATATTTT	CASSWGPGLSSGNTIYF
TRBV7-8	-	TRBJ2-5	-	TGTGCCAGCAGCTTAGAACTGCAAGAGACCCAGTACTTC	CASSLELQETQYF
TRBV5-5	-	TRBJ2-3	-	TGTGCCAGCAGCTCCCCCTCCCTTGTGGATACGCAGTATTTT	CASSSPSLVDTQYF
TRBV19	-	TRBJ1-1	-	TGTGCCAGTGACAAGAACACTGAAGCTTTCTTT	CASDKNTEAFF
TRBV7-8	-	TRBJ2-5	TRBD1	TGTGCCAGCAGCTCAGGAACAGGGGGCCAAGAGACCCAGTACTTC	CASSSGTGGQETQYF
TRBV7-9	-	TRBJ2-1	TRBD2	TGTGCCGGGCAAGGGGACTACCAAATAGATGGTTCCTACAATGAGCAGTTCTTC	CAGQGDYQIDGSYNEQFF
TRBV18	-	TRBJ2-3	-	TGTGCCAGCTCACCTCGATCAGGGACAGATACGCAGTATTTT	CASSPRSGTDTQYF
TRBV4-1	-	TRBJ2-7	-	TGCGCCAGCAGCCAGGGGGGCGGGAGACTCTACGAGCAGTACTTC	CASSQGGGRLYEQYF
TRBV30	-	TRBJ1-4	-	TGTGCCTGGAGTGTACGCGGCCCGGGGAAACTGTTTTTT	CAWSVRGPGKLFF
TRBV7-9	-	TRBJ1-2	-	TGTGCCAGCAGCTTCGGGTCCCACCCAGAGTACGGCTACACCTTC	CASSFGSHPEYGYTF
TRBV18	-	TRBJ2-7	-	TGTGCCAGCTCACCAGGGCGCGATTTCAAGCAGTACTTC	CASSPGRDFKQYF
TRBV5-1	-	TRBJ2-3	TRBD1	TGCGCCAGCAGCTCCGGGACAGGGGCAGGGGGTAGCACAGATACGCAGTATTTT	CASSSGTGAGGSTDTQYF
TRBV19	-	TRBJ1-5	-	TGTGCCAGTAGTATATCAGGGGTTGTAGGCAATCAGCCCCAGCATTTT	CASSISGVVGNQPQHF
TRBV7-9	-	TRBJ1-2	TRBD1	TGTGCCAGCAGCAACTCGACAGGGTTGTTCTATGGCTACACCTTC	CASSNSTGLFYGYTF
TRBV10-3	-	TRBJ2-7	TRBD1	TGTGCCACCACCAGACAGGGGGAGTACGAGCAGTACTTC	CATTRQGEYEQYF
TRBV4-1	few	TRBJ2-5	TRBD1	TGCGCCAGCAGGGGGACAGCGGAGACCCAGTACTTC	CASRGTAETQYF
TRBV21-1	-	TRBJ2-7	-	TGTGCCAGCAGCGGAGGGACAGGGGGCTATGTGGAGCAGTACTTC	CASSGGTGGYVEQYF
TRBV7-9	-	TRBJ1-1	TRBD1	TGTGCCAGCAGCACAGGGGATGGCACTGAAGCTTTCTTT	CASSTGDGTEAFF
TRBV4-1	-	TRBJ2-7	-	TGCGCCAGCAGCCAAGGGCGGGGAACCTACGAGCAGTACTTC	CASSQGRGTYEQYF
TRBV27	-	TRBJ2-3	-	TGTGCCAGCAGTTTCCGGGGTCCTACGAATACGCAGTATTTT	CASSFRGPTNTQYF
TRBV27	-	TRBJ1-1	TRBD1	TGTGCCAGCAGTCCCCTGGACAGGGTAGGTTCGGCTTTCTTT	CASSPLDRVGSAFF
TRBV11-3	-	TRBJ2-1	TRBD2	TGTGCCAGCAGCTCACAGCGGGAGAGGGATGAGCAGTTCTTC	CASSSQRERDEQFF
TRBV2	-	TRBJ1-5	TRBD1	TGTGCCAGCAGTGAGAGTAGGGGGCCGGGTCAGCCCCAGCATTTT	CASSESRGPGQPQHF